This TCR beta chain was profiled in a study of blood T cells in healthy people across ages. Study observations and caveats: Age advanced and TCR beta diversity per million T cells fell, roughly linearly.

This clonotype has only a few counts. The antigen is not known. Donors were healthy Caucasian individuals from Russia aged about 6 to 95. Peripheral blood was drawn, roughly 10 milliliters per donor. Alongside a J-beta primer mix, a sample-barcoded 5' primer served in a second PCR lasting 7 to 11 cycles. Every sample gave at least 2.5 million paired-end reads containing CDR3. Each CDR3 protein gets one entry after TCRdb re-called the 5' RACE reads with MiXCR. The profile shows 1.5 million to 2 million distinct CDR3 sequences, 25% to 30% of them singletons. Sequenced: blood. The sequence came from a young woman in good health.

CDR3 in DNA: TGCAGTGCTTTCGACAGGGTCCATGGCTACACCTTC. Protein sequence: CSAFDRVHGYTF. The V gene is TRBV20-1, the J gene TRBJ1-2, with 7 bases that match TRBD1. The junction had 6 bases not matched to a gene; V was cut back by 5 bases and J by 6 bases. Germline V lookup: CDR1 DFQATT, CDR2 SNEGSKA (reference sequence). The CDR3 is 12 residues long.